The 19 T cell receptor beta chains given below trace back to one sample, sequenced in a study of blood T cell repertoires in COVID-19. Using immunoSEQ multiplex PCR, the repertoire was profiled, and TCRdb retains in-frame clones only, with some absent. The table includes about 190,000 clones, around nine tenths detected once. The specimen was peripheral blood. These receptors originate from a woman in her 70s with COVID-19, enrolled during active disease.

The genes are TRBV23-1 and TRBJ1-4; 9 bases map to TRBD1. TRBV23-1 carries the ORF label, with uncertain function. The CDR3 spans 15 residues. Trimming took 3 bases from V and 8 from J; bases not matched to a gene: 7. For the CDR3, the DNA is TGCGCCAGCAGTCAGGTTCGGGACAGGGTCGAAAAACTGTTTTTT. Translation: CASSQVRDRVEKLFF.

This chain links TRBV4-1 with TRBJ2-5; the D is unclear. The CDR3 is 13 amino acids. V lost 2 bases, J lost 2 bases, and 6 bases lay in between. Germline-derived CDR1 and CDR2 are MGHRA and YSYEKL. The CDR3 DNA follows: TGCGCCAGCAGCCAACGCCAGCAAGAGACCCAGTACTTC. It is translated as CASSQRQQETQYF.

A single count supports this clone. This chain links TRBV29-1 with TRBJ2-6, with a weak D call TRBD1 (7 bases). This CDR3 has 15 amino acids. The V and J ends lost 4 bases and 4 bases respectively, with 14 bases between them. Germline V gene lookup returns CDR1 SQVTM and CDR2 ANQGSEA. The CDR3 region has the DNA TGCAGCGTTGTGGAGGGGGCGCGAGGGGCCAACGTCCTGACTTTC. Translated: CSVVEGARGANVLTF.

CDR3 DNA: TGTGCCAGTAGTATTGGGCGGAACACCGGGGAGCTGTTTTTT. Translated: CASSIGRNTGELFF. This chain uses TRBV19 with TRBJ2-2; D call uncertain. This CDR3 region has 14 residues. The germline V gene has CDR1 LNHDA and CDR2 SQIVND (reference sequence). Between the trimmed V and J ends, which lost 3 bases and 1 base, there was a span of 6 bases.

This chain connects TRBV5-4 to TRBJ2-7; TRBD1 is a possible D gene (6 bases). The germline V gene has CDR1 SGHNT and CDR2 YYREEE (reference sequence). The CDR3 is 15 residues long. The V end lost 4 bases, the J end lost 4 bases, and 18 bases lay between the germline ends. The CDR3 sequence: CASSQEPRQVYEQYF. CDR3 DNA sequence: TGTGCCAGCAGCCAAGAACCGCGACAGGTGTACGAGCAGTACTTC. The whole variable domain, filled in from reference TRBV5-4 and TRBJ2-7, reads ETGVTQSPTHLIKTRGQQVTLRCSSQSGHNTVSWYQQALGQGPQFIFQYYREEENGRGNFPPRFSGLQFPNYSSELNVNALELDDSALYLCASSQEPRQVYEQYFGPGTRLTVT.

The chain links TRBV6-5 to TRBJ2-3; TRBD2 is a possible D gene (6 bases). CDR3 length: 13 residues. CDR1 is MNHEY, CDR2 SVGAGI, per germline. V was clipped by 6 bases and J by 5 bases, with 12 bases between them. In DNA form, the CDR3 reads TGTGCCAGCAGACAGGCCGGGGGAGATACGCAGTATTTT. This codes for CASRQAGGDTQYF.

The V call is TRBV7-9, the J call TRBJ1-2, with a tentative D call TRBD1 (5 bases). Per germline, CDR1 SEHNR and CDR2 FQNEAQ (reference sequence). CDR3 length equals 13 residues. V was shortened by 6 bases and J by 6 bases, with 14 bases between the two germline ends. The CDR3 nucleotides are TGTGCCAGCAGTCTTGGGGCTTCAGATGGCTACACCTTC. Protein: CASSLGASDGYTF.

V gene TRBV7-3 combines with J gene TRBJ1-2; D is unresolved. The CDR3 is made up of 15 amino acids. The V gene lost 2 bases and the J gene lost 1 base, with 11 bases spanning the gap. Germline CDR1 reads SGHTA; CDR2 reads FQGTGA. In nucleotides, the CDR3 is TGTGCCAGCAGCTTAGACGGCGGGAATAACTATGGCTACACCTTC. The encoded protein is CASSLDGGNNYGYTF.

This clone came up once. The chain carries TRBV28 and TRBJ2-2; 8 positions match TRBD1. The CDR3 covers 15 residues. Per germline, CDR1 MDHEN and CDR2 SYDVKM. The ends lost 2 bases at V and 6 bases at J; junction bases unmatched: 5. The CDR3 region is CASSLAGGVAGELFF. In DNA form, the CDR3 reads TGTGCCAGCAGTTTAGCAGGGGGCGTAGCCGGGGAGCTGTTTTTT.

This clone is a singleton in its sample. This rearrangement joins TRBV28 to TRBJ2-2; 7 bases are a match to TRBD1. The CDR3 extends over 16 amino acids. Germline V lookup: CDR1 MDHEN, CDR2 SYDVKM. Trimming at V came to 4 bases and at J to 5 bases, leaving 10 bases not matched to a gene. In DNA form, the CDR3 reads TGTGCCAGCAGTTCCTTACAAACAGGGGTTACCGGGGAGCTGTTTTTT. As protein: CASSSLQTGVTGELFF.

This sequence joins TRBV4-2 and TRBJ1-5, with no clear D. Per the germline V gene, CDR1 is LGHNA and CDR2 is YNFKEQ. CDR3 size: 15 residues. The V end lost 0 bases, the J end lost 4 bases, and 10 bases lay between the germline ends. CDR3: CASSQDGRWNQPQHF. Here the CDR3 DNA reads TGTGCCAGCAGCCAAGACGGGAGGTGGAATCAGCCCCAGCATTTT.

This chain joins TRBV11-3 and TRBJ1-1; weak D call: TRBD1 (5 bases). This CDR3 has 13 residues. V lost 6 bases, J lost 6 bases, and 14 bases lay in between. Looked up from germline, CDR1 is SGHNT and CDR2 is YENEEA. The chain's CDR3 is CASSLGGGAEAFF. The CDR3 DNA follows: TGTGCCAGCAGTCTTGGTGGAGGGGCTGAAGCTTTCTTT.

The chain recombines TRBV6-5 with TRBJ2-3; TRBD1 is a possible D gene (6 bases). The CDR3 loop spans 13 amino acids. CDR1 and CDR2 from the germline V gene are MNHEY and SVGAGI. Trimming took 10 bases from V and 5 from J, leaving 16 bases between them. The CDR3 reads CATRGSWQDTQYF. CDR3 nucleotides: TGTGCCACCAGGGGTAGCTGGCAAGATACGCAGTATTTT.

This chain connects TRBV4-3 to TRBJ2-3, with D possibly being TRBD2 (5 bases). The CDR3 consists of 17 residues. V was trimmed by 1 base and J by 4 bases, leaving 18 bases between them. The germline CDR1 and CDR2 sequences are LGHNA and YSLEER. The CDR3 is CASSQVRYGLAADTQYF. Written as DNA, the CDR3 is TGCGCCAGCAGCCAAGTCAGATACGGGCTAGCAGCAGATACGCAGTATTTT.

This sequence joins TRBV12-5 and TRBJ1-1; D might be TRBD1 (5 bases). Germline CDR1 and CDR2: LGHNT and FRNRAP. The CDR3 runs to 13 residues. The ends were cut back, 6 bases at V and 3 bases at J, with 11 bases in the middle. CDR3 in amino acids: CASGFGGDTEAFF. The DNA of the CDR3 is TGTGCTAGTGGCTTCGGAGGGGACACTGAAGCTTTCTTT.

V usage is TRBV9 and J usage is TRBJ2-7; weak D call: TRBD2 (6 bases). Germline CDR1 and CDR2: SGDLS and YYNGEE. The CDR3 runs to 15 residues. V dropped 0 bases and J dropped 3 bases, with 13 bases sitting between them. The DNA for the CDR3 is TGTGCCAGCAGCGTAGATGGGGGGTCGAGCTACGAGCAGTACTTC. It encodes CASSVDGGSSYEQYF.

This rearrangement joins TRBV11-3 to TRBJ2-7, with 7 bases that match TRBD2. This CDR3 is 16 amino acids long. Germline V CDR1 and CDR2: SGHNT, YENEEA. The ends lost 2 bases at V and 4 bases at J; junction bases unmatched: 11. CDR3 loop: CASSLLSISGLYEQYF. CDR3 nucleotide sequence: TGTGCCAGCAGCTTACTCAGTATTAGCGGGCTTTACGAGCAGTACTTC.

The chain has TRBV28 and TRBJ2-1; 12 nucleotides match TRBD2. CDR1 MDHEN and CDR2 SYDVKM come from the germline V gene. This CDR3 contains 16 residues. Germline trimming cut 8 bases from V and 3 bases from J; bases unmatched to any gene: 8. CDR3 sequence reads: CASFYPTSGSYNEQFF. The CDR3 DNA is TGTGCCAGCTTTTACCCGACTAGCGGGAGCTACAATGAGCAGTTCTTC.

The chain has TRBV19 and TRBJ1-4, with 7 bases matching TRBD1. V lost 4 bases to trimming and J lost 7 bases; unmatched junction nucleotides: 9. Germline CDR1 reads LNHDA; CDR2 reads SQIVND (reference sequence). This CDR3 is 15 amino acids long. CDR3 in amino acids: CASSTASGGREKLFF. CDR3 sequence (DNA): TGTGCCAGTAGTACCGCCTCAGGGGGACGTGAAAAACTGTTTTTT.